A selection of T cell receptor beta chains follows, all from one sample in a study of vaccination and CD4 T cells after COVID-19. Their specific antigens are unknown. TCRdb re-called the PCR reads through MiXCR, storing one row per CDR3 protein. Of thousands of distinct CDR3 sequences in the sample, roughly 48% were seen once. The sample was CD4+ T cells from blood, cultured in vitro. The receptors here all came from a human donor in good health. The CDR3 runs from the conserved cysteine through the conserved F or W. Each record gives: CDR3 protein, CDR3 DNA, D gene, J gene, clone size, V gene. D genes are given only for firm matches. Clone size is stated in some rows and not others, as once, few, many or a class when expanded.

cdr3_aa: CASSPLSGRAETQYF
cdr3_nt: TGTGCCAGCAGCCCTCTTAGCGGGAGGGCAGAGACCCAGTACTTC
d_call: TRBD2
j_call: TRBJ2-5
clone_size: few
v_call: TRBV7-7

cdr3_aa: CASSPGRDSSPLHF
cdr3_nt: TGTGCCAGCTCACCGGGGAGGGACAGCTCACCCCTCCACTTT
d_call: TRBD1
j_call: TRBJ1-6
clone_size: once
v_call: TRBV18

cdr3_aa: CASSLVGGSYEQYF
cdr3_nt: TGTGCCAGCAGCTTAGTGGGAGGCTCCTACGAGCAGTACTTC
d_call: NA
j_call: TRBJ2-7
clone_size: NA
v_call: TRBV7-9

cdr3_aa: CASSALAGPLGNEQFF
cdr3_nt: TGTGCCAGCAGCGCGTTAGCGGGGCCCCTAGGGAATGAGCAGTTCTTC
d_call: TRBD2
j_call: TRBJ2-1
clone_size: NA
v_call: TRBV11-2

cdr3_aa: CASSPDATGELFF
cdr3_nt: TGTGCCAGCAGCCCGGACGCAACCGGGGAGCTGTTTTTT
d_call: NA
j_call: TRBJ2-2
clone_size: few
v_call: TRBV11-3

cdr3_aa: CASSTQNREGNQPQHF
cdr3_nt: TGTGCCAGTAGCACCCAGAACAGGGAAGGCAATCAGCCCCAGCATTTT
d_call: NA
j_call: TRBJ1-5
clone_size: NA
v_call: TRBV19

cdr3_aa: CASSVVVGDTEAFF
cdr3_nt: TGTGCCAGCAGCGTAGTGGTAGGGGACACTGAAGCTTTCTTT
d_call: NA
j_call: TRBJ1-1
clone_size: NA
v_call: TRBV9

cdr3_aa: CASSRGRTDSNQPQHF
cdr3_nt: TGTGCCAGTAGTAGAGGTCGGACAGATAGCAATCAGCCCCAGCATTTT
d_call: NA
j_call: TRBJ1-5
clone_size: few
v_call: TRBV19

cdr3_aa: CATSRATGTGLSEQYF
cdr3_nt: TGTGCCACCAGCAGAGCTACCGGGACAGGGTTGAGCGAGCAGTACTTC
d_call: TRBD1
j_call: TRBJ2-7
clone_size: once
v_call: TRBV15

cdr3_aa: CASSRDTSGAGEQFF
cdr3_nt: TGCGCCAGCAGCAGGGACACCTCGGGGGCCGGTGAGCAGTTCTTC
d_call: NA
j_call: TRBJ2-1
clone_size: NA
v_call: TRBV5-1

cdr3_aa: CASSPVSGGYQETQYF
cdr3_nt: TGTGCCAGCTCACCGGTTAGCGGGGGGTACCAAGAGACCCAGTACTTC
d_call: TRBD2
j_call: TRBJ2-5
clone_size: NA
v_call: TRBV18

cdr3_aa: CASSLGPSYGYTF
cdr3_nt: TGTGCCAGCAGCTTAGGTCCATCCTATGGCTACACCTTC
d_call: NA
j_call: TRBJ1-2
clone_size: NA
v_call: TRBV7-2

cdr3_aa: CASRTTGRNTGELFF
cdr3_nt: TGTGCCAGCAGAACGACAGGGAGGAACACCGGGGAGCTGTTTTTT
d_call: TRBD1
j_call: TRBJ2-2
clone_size: NA
v_call: TRBV7-9

cdr3_aa: CATSDLRAGQPDTQYF
cdr3_nt: TGTGCCACCAGTGATTTGCGCGCGGGACAGCCAGATACGCAGTATTTT
d_call: NA
j_call: TRBJ2-3
clone_size: few
v_call: TRBV24-1

cdr3_aa: CSVVEPNTGELFF
cdr3_nt: TGCAGTGTAGTTGAGCCGAACACCGGGGAGCTGTTTTTT
d_call: NA
j_call: TRBJ2-2
clone_size: NA
v_call: TRBV20-1

cdr3_aa: CASSPGTGGVKTEAFF
cdr3_nt: TGCGCCAGCAGCCCCGGGACAGGGGGCGTGAAGACTGAAGCTTTCTTT
d_call: TRBD1
j_call: TRBJ1-1
clone_size: once
v_call: TRBV5-1

cdr3_aa: CASSPASGTANTYF
cdr3_nt: TGTGCCAGCAGCCCCGCTTCCGGGACGGCAAACACCTACTTC
d_call: NA
j_call: TRBJ2-7
clone_size: NA
v_call: TRBV7-2

cdr3_aa: CATPKHRGTGELFF
cdr3_nt: TGTGCCACCCCCAAGCATCGAGGCACCGGGGAGCTGTTTTTT
d_call: NA
j_call: TRBJ2-2
clone_size: NA
v_call: TRBV24-1

cdr3_aa: CSAYRDTGYGYTF
cdr3_nt: TGCAGTGCTTACCGGGACACAGGATATGGCTACACCTTC
d_call: NA
j_call: TRBJ1-2
clone_size: few
v_call: TRBV20-1

cdr3_aa: CASSIVRGQAGGYSNQPQHF
cdr3_nt: TGTGCCAGTAGTATAGTTCGGGGACAGGCCGGGGGGTATAGCAATCAGCCCCAGCATTTT
d_call: TRBD1
j_call: TRBJ1-5
clone_size: NA
v_call: TRBV19

cdr3_aa: CATSDVASGGWNTQYF
cdr3_nt: TGTGCCACCAGTGATGTTGCTAGCGGAGGGTGGAATACGCAGTATTTT
d_call: TRBD2
j_call: TRBJ2-3
clone_size: few
v_call: TRBV24-1

cdr3_aa: CASSLQTGKGYTF
cdr3_nt: TGTGCCAGCAGCCTACAGACAGGGAAAGGCTACACCTTC
d_call: TRBD1
j_call: TRBJ1-2
clone_size: few
v_call: TRBV28

cdr3_aa: CATGVSGNQPQHF
cdr3_nt: TGTGCCACCGGGGTTTCGGGCAATCAGCCCCAGCATTTT
d_call: NA
j_call: TRBJ1-5
clone_size: few
v_call: TRBV10-3

cdr3_aa: CASSFRPLLSRVNTEAFF
cdr3_nt: TGTGCCAGCAGCTTCCGCCCCCTTTTAAGCCGAGTGAACACTGAAGCTTTCTTT
d_call: NA
j_call: TRBJ1-1
clone_size: few
v_call: TRBV7-6

cdr3_aa: CASSAPSDRIQNTEAFF
cdr3_nt: TGTGCCAGCAGTGCCCCATCAGACCGGATCCAGAACACTGAAGCTTTCTTT
d_call: NA
j_call: TRBJ1-1
clone_size: NA
v_call: TRBV6-4

cdr3_aa: CSAREGNSNQPQHF
cdr3_nt: TGCAGTGCTAGAGAAGGGAATAGCAATCAGCCCCAGCATTTT
d_call: NA
j_call: TRBJ1-5
clone_size: NA
v_call: TRBV20-1

cdr3_aa: CASSLSGGRSYEQYF
cdr3_nt: TGTGCCAGCAGTTTATCGGGCGGGAGGTCCTACGAGCAGTACTTC
d_call: TRBD2
j_call: TRBJ2-7
clone_size: NA
v_call: TRBV27

cdr3_aa: CSAIGGYSNQPQHF
cdr3_nt: TGCAGTGCTATAGGGGGGTATAGCAATCAGCCCCAGCATTTT
d_call: NA
j_call: TRBJ1-5
clone_size: NA
v_call: TRBV20-1

cdr3_aa: CASVAASRGALGELFF
cdr3_nt: TGTGCCAGCGTGGCAGCCAGCAGGGGGGCCCTCGGGGAGCTGTTTTTT
d_call: NA
j_call: TRBJ2-2
clone_size: NA
v_call: TRBV28

cdr3_aa: CSASLSVTTPEAFF
cdr3_nt: TGCAGTGCTTCTCTCTCTGTCACCACCCCTGAAGCTTTCTTT
d_call: NA
j_call: TRBJ1-1
clone_size: few
v_call: TRBV20-1

cdr3_aa: CASTLGPDSGNTIYF
cdr3_nt: TGTGCCAGCACCTTGGGGCCGGACTCTGGAAACACCATATATTTT
d_call: NA
j_call: TRBJ1-3
clone_size: few
v_call: TRBV6-2/TRBV6-3

cdr3_aa: CASSLGQGTGELFF
cdr3_nt: TGTGCCAGCAGCTTGGGACAGGGAACCGGGGAGCTGTTTTTT
d_call: TRBD1
j_call: TRBJ2-2
clone_size: NA
v_call: TRBV5-4

cdr3_aa: CASRQLEAFF
cdr3_nt: TGTGCCAGCAGACAGCTTGAAGCTTTCTTT
d_call: NA
j_call: TRBJ1-1
clone_size: once
v_call: TRBV2

cdr3_aa: CSAGEGAGQPQHF
cdr3_nt: TGCAGTGCCGGGGAGGGGGCGGGTCAGCCCCAGCATTTT
d_call: TRBD1
j_call: TRBJ1-5
clone_size: NA
v_call: TRBV20-1

cdr3_aa: CASSLSRAGGQETQYF
cdr3_nt: TGTGCCAGCAGTCTTTCCAGGGCGGGGGGCCAAGAGACCCAGTACTTC
d_call: TRBD2
j_call: TRBJ2-5
clone_size: NA
v_call: TRBV6-1

cdr3_aa: CASSSRDSSSYTF
cdr3_nt: TGTGCCAGCAGCTCCCGGGACAGCTCAAGCTACACCTTC
d_call: TRBD1
j_call: TRBJ1-2
clone_size: few
v_call: TRBV7-2

cdr3_aa: CATSRAPSEDYTF
cdr3_nt: TGTGCCACCAGCAGAGCCCCATCGGAGGACTACACCTTC
d_call: NA
j_call: TRBJ1-2
clone_size: NA
v_call: TRBV15

cdr3_aa: CASSFTGTGSYEQYF
cdr3_nt: TGTGCCAGCAGCTTTACCGGGACAGGTTCCTACGAGCAGTACTTC
d_call: TRBD1
j_call: TRBJ2-7
clone_size: NA
v_call: TRBV11-2

cdr3_aa: CASSLGGGSDTQYF
cdr3_nt: TGCGCCAGCAGCTTGGGGGGGGGGTCAGATACGCAGTATTTT
d_call: TRBD2
j_call: TRBJ2-3
clone_size: NA
v_call: TRBV5-1

cdr3_aa: CASSTYDRDGFSNQPQHF
cdr3_nt: TGTGCCAGCAGTACATACGACAGGGACGGATTTAGCAATCAGCCCCAGCATTTT
d_call: TRBD1
j_call: TRBJ1-5
clone_size: NA
v_call: TRBV6-1

cdr3_aa: CASSLTWREGAKNIQYF
cdr3_nt: TGTGCCAGCAGTTTAACATGGCGGGAGGGGGCCAAAAACATTCAGTACTTC
d_call: TRBD2
j_call: TRBJ2-4
clone_size: few
v_call: TRBV27

cdr3_aa: CASSLVGWETQYF
cdr3_nt: TGTGCCAGCAGTTTGGTTGGGTGGGAGACCCAGTACTTC
d_call: NA
j_call: TRBJ2-5
clone_size: NA
v_call: TRBV12-3/TRBV12-4

cdr3_aa: CASSLVFRAGEQFF
cdr3_nt: TGTGCCAGCAGCTTGGTCTTCCGAGCGGGGGAGCAGTTCTTC
d_call: TRBD2
j_call: TRBJ2-1
clone_size: once
v_call: TRBV5-4

cdr3_aa: CASSLGMRGEETQYF
cdr3_nt: TGTGCCAGCAGCTTAGGAATGAGAGGAGAAGAGACCCAGTACTTC
d_call: NA
j_call: TRBJ2-5
clone_size: NA
v_call: TRBV11-2

cdr3_aa: CSASRGATKNIQYF
cdr3_nt: TGCAGTGCTAGCAGGGGCGCAACCAAAAACATTCAGTACTTC
d_call: NA
j_call: TRBJ2-4
clone_size: NA
v_call: TRBV20-1

cdr3_aa: CASSPVAEGGTSAFF
cdr3_nt: TGTGCCAGCAGTCCCGTTGCCGAGGGGGGGACGTCGGCTTTCTTT
d_call: NA
j_call: TRBJ1-1
clone_size: NA
v_call: TRBV28

cdr3_aa: CASSYEPTGDIPGVTEAFF
cdr3_nt: TGTGCCAGCAGTTACGAACCAACCGGGGACATCCCTGGGGTCACTGAAGCTTTCTTT
d_call: NA
j_call: TRBJ1-1
clone_size: few
v_call: TRBV6-2/TRBV6-3

cdr3_aa: CASSIVRVGTEAFF
cdr3_nt: TGTGCCAGTAGTATAGTAAGGGTCGGAACTGAAGCTTTCTTT
d_call: NA
j_call: TRBJ1-1
clone_size: NA
v_call: TRBV19

cdr3_aa: CAISEGGVAQPQHF
cdr3_nt: TGTGCCATCAGTGAGGGAGGTGTCGCCCAGCCCCAGCATTTT
d_call: NA
j_call: TRBJ1-5
clone_size: NA
v_call: TRBV10-3

cdr3_aa: CSAIHPGGPGEQYF
cdr3_nt: TGCAGTGCCATCCACCCAGGGGGACCTGGCGAGCAGTACTTC
d_call: TRBD1
j_call: TRBJ2-7
clone_size: NA
v_call: TRBV20-1

cdr3_aa: CASVTGGGGYTF
cdr3_nt: TGTGCCAGTGTAACAGGGGGCGGTGGCTACACCTTC
d_call: TRBD1
j_call: TRBJ1-2
clone_size: NA
v_call: TRBV19

cdr3_aa: CSAGDGTRPLGDTIYF
cdr3_nt: TGCAGTGCTGGCGACGGGACAAGGCCTCTCGGGGACACCATATATTTT
d_call: NA
j_call: TRBJ1-3
clone_size: NA
v_call: TRBV20-1